Below, 12 T cell receptor beta chains from the same sample are listed, as sequenced in a study of blood T cells in healthy people across ages. With a J-beta primer mix and a sample-barcoded 5' primer, a second PCR ran about 6 to 11 cycles. Using its own MiXCR run on the 5' RACE reads, TCRdb lists one record per CDR3 protein. The data hold fewer than 2 million distinct CDR3 sequences, with 35% to 50% observed a single time. Material for sequencing was blood. The receptors shown here come from a human donor in good health.

The chain links TRBV10-3 to TRBJ2-1, with D tentatively TRBD1 (6 bases). Germline CDR1 reads ENHRY; CDR2 reads SYGVKD. The CDR3 extends over 16 amino acids. V lost 4 bases and J 9 bases, leaving 22 bases between the germline ends. CDR3 region: CAISALTGDNGGEQFF. CDR3 coding DNA: TGTGCCATCAGTGCGTTGACAGGTGATAATGGGGGTGAGCAGTTCTTC.

The table lists this clonotype with a few counts. The rearrangement joins TRBV20-1 to TRBJ1-2; 7 nucleotides match TRBD1. This CDR3 spans 15 amino acids. Germline V CDR1 and CDR2: DFQATT, SNEGSKA (reference sequence). V lost 3 bases, J lost 3 bases, and 10 bases stayed unmatched. For the CDR3, the DNA is TGCAGTGCTAGTCCGGGACAGCCTATATACTATGGCTACACCTTC. Translated: CSASPGQPIYYGYTF.

This sequence joins TRBV6-2 or TRBV6-3 and TRBJ2-6; D may match TRBD1 or TRBD2 (5 bases each). Germline values: CDR1 MNHEY, CDR2 SVGEGT. The length of the CDR3 is 15 residues. Trimming took off 6 bases at V and 4 bases at J, with 13 bases between the two ends. This CDR3 is CASRGTGAGANVLTF. The CDR3 DNA reads TGTGCCAGCAGGGGTACCGGGGCCGGGGCCAACGTCCTGACTTTC.

J is TRBJ2-7 and V is TRBV20-1; D remains unclear. V lost 0 bases to trimming and J lost 2 bases, with 14 bases between them. CDR3 size: 15 residues. The germline V gene has CDR1 DFQATT and CDR2 SNEGSKA (reference sequence). This CDR3 reads CSARDPTGQPYEQYF. In DNA, the CDR3 is TGCAGTGCTAGAGATCCTACTGGGCAGCCCTACGAGCAGTACTTC.

This clonotype was seen a single time. CDR3 loop: CASSWGLTSRETQYF. CDR3 DNA: TGTGCCAGCAGCTGGGGACTAACCTCTCGGGAGACCCAGTACTTC. The chain has TRBV6-6 and TRBJ2-5; 7 bases fit TRBD2. Germline V gives CDR1 MNHNY, CDR2 SVGAGI (reference sequence). CDR3 size: 15 residues. V was pared by 6 bases and J by 5 bases, with 12 bases of the junction left unmatched.

This rearrangement joins TRBV18 to TRBJ2-4; D may match TRBD1 or TRBD2 (6 bases each). Germline CDR1 and CDR2: KGHSH and LQKENI. V lost 2 bases and J lost 0, with 17 bases in between. The CDR3 is 18 amino acids. The CDR3: CASSPAGTRGVAKNIQYF. The CDR3 coding sequence is TGTGCCAGCTCACCAGCCGGGACACGCGGGGTAGCCAAAAACATTCAGTACTTC.

On this clonotype: The junction departs from the called germline gene at one end, perhaps through a read error. The chain has TRBV5-6 and TRBJ2-4, with a weak D call TRBD1 (6 bases). CDR3 size: 15 residues. The germline V gene encodes CDR1 SGHDT and CDR2 YYEEEE. CDR3 nucleotides: TGTGCCCGCAGCCGTGGACAGTCAGCCAAAAACATTCAGTACTTC. Its protein is CARSRGQSAKNIQYF.

V and J are TRBV5-1 and TRBJ2-1; D perhaps matches TRBD1 (5 bases). The V and J ends lost 0 bases and 0 bases respectively, with 10 bases between them. In germline, CDR1 is SGHRS, CDR2 YFSETQ. The CDR3 sequence is 16 residues long. DNA for the CDR3: TGCGCCAGCAGCTTGGCCACAGGCCTCTCCTACAATGAGCAGTTCTTC. Translation gives CASSLATGLSYNEQFF.

The V and J genes are TRBV20-1 and TRBJ2-5, with 7 bases lining up with TRBD2. Trimming removed 4 bases from V and 0 bases from J; junction bases left unmatched: 11. The CDR3 is 16 residues long. The germline CDR1 and CDR2 sequences are DFQATT and SNEGSKA (reference sequence). CDR3 DNA sequence: TGCAGTGCTACTTCTCCGGGACTACGCGACCAAGAGACCCAGTACTTC. Translation: CSATSPGLRDQETQYF.

This chain connects TRBV7-8 to TRBJ1-5; the D is unclear. This CDR3 contains 14 residues. The germline V and J ends were trimmed by 4 bases and 8 bases, with 15 bases remaining between them. From germline, CDR1 is SGHVS and CDR2 FQNEAQ. The CDR3 region has the DNA TGTGCCAGCAGCTCTATACCAACCGGGGAGCCCCAGCATTTT. It is translated as CASSSIPTGEPQHF.

The CDR3 coding sequence is TGTGCCAGCAGTTTAGGGTTCGAGAATTCACCCCTCCACTTT. Translating it yields CASSLGFENSPLHF. The V gene is TRBV27, the J gene TRBJ1-6; D is unresolved. The V gene lost 2 bases and the J gene lost 7 bases, with 9 bases spanning the gap. Germline CDR1 reads MNHEY; CDR2 reads SMNVEV (reference sequence). The CDR3 spans 14 residues.

This sequence joins TRBV4-1 and TRBJ1-2, with 9 nucleotides matching TRBD1. The CDR3 has 15 amino acids. In germline, CDR1 is MGHRA, CDR2 YSYEKL. V was pared by 3 bases and J by 5 bases, with 7 bases of the junction left unmatched. Here the CDR3 DNA reads TGCGCCAGCAGCCAGACTCTGACAGGGGGGTATGGCTACACCTTC. This sequence encodes CASSQTLTGGYGYTF.